This T cell receptor (beta chain) originates from a study of HIV-infected children after antiretroviral therapy interruption. Study-level information: Four children interrupted treatment; four stayed on continuous treatment. Interruption-arm samples span weeks 0, 12, interruption end (24 or 48), and about 3 years post-study. Most participating children were previously exposed to EBV and CMV. Study-level results: After treatment interruption started, naive CD4+ CDR3 overlap across time points dropped.

Germline CDR1 and CDR2: SGHTA and FQGTGA. The length of the CDR3 is 13 residues. The germline V and J ends were trimmed by 2 bases and 5 bases, with 9 bases remaining between them. For this clonotype: Its antigen is unknown.

Specified treatment: PENTA 11 planned treatment interruption arm or continuous ART arm. RNA-based 3' RACE libraries used unique molecular identifiers. TCRdb analysed the 3' RACE reads with MiXCR anew, one entry per CDR3 protein. The sample lists more than 85,000 distinct CDR3 sequences; approximately 6.9% were seen once. Sample: CD45RA+ CD4+ T cells from PBMCs, pooled from several time points, taken from a donor given antiretroviral therapy, either interrupted or continuous. As for subset: naive CD4+ CD45RA+ CD45RO- T cells. This TCR was recovered from a pool of human donors with HIV. V and J are TRBV7-3 and TRBJ2-5; D gene uncertain. CDR3 sequence: CASSLRPPETQYF. CDR3 coding DNA: TGTGCCAGCAGCTTACGACCGCCGGAGACCCAGTACTTC.